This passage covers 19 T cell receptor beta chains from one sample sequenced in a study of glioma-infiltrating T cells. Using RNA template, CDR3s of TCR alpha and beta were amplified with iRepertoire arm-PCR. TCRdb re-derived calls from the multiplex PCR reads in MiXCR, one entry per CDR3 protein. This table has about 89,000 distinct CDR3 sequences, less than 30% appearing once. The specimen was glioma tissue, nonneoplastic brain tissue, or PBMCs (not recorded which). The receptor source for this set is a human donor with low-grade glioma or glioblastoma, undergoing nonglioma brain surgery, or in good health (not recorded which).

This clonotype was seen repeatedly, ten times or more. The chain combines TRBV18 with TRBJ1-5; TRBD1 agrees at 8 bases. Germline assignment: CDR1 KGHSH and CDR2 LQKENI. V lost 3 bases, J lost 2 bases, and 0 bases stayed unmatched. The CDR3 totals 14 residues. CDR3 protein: CASSPGQGNQPQHF. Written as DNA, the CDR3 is TGTGCCAGCTCACCGGGACAGGGCAATCAGCCCCAGCATTTT.

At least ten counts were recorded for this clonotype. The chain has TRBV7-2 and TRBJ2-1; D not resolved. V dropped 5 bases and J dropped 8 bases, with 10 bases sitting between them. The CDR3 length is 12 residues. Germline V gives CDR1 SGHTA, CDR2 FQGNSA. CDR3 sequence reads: CASSRFWDEQFF. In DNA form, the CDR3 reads TGTGCCAGCAGCCGCTTTTGGGATGAGCAGTTCTTC.

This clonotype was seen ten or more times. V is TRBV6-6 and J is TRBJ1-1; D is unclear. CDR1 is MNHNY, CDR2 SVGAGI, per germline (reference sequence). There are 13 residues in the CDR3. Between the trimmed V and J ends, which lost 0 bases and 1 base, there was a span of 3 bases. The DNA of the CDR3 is TGTGCCAGCAGTTACTCAGCGAACACTGAAGCTTTCTTT. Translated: CASSYSANTEAFF.

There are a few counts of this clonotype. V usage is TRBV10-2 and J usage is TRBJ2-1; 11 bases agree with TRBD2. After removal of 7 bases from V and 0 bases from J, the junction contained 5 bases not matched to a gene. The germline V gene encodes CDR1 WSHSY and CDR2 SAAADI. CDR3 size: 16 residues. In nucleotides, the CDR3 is TGCGCCAGCAAGAAGGGACTAGCGGCCTCCTACAATGAGCAGTTCTTC. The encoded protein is CASKKGLAASYNEQFF.

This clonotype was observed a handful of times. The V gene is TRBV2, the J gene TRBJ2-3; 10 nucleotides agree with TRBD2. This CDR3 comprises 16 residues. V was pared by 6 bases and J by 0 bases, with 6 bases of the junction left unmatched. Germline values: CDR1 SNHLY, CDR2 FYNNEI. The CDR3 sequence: CASRPGLAASTDTQYF. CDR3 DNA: TGTGCCAGCAGACCCGGACTAGCGGCTAGCACAGATACGCAGTATTTT.

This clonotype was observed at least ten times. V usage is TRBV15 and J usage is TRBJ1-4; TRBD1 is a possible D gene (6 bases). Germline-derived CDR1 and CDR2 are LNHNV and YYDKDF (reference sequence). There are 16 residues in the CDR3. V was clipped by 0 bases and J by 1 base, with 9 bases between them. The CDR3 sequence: CATSRDQGRTNEKLFF. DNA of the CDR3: TGTGCCACCAGCAGAGATCAGGGGAGAACTAATGAAAAACTGTTTTTT.

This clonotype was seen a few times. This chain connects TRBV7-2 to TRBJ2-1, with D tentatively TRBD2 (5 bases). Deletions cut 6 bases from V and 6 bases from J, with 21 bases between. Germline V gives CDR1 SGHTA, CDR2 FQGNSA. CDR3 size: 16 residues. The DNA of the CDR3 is TGTGCCAGCAGGAGAAATAGTGGAAAGGCGGGCAATGAGCAGTTCTTC. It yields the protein CASRRNSGKAGNEQFF.

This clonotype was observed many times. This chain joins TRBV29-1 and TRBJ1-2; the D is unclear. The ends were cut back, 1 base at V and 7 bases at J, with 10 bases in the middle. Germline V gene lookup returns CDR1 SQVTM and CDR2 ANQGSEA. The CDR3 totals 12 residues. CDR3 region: CSVEVGRGGYTF. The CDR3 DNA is TGCAGCGTTGAAGTAGGGCGTGGTGGCTACACCTTC.

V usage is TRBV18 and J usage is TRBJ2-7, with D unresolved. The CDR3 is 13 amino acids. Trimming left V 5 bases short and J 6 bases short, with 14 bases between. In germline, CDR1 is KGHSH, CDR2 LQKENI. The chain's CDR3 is CASSTDPSREQYF. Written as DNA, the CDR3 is TGTGCCAGCTCAACCGACCCAAGCCGCGAGCAGTACTTC.

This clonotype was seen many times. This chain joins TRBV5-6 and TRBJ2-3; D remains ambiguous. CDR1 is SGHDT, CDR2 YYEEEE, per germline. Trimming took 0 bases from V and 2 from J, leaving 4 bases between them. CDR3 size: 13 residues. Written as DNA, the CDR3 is TGTGCCAGCAGCTTGGACCACACAGATACGCAGTATTTT. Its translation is CASSLDHTDTQYF. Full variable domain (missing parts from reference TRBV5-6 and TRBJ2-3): DAGVTQSPTHLIKTRGQQVTLRCSPKSGHDTVSWYQQALGQGPQFIFQYYEEEERQRGNFPDRFSGHQFPNYSSELNVNALLLGDSALYLCASSLDHTDTQYFGPGTRLTVL.

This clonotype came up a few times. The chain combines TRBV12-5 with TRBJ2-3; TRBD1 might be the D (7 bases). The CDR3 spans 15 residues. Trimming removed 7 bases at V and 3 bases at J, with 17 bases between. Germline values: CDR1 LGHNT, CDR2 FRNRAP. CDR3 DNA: TGTGCTAGTGCCCCCAGACAGGGAGGAACAGATACGCAGTATTTT. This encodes CASAPRQGGTDTQYF.

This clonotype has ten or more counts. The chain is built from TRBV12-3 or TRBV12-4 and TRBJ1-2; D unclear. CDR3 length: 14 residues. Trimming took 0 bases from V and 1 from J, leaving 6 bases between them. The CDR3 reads CASSLAPVNYGYTF. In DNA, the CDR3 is TGTGCCAGCAGTTTAGCGCCAGTTAACTATGGCTACACCTTC.

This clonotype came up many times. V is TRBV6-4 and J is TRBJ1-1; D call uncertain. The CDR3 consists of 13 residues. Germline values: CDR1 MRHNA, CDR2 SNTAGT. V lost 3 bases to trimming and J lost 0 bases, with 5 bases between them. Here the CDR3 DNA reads TGTGCCAGCAGTGAGACTATGAACACTGAAGCTTTCTTT. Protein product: CASSETMNTEAFF.

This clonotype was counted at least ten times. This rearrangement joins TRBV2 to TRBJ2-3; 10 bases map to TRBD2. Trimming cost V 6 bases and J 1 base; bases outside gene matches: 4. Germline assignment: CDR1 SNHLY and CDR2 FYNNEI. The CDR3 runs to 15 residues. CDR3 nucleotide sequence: TGTGCCAGCAGGTCTAGCGGGGGAGGCACAGATACGCAGTATTTT. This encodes CASRSSGGGTDTQYF. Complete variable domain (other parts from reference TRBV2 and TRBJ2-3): EPEVTQTPSHQVTQMGQEVILRCVPISNHLYFYWYRQILGQKVEFLVSFYNNEISEKSEIFDDQFSVERPDGSNFTLKIRSTKLEDSAMYFCASRSSGGGTDTQYFGPGTRLTVL.

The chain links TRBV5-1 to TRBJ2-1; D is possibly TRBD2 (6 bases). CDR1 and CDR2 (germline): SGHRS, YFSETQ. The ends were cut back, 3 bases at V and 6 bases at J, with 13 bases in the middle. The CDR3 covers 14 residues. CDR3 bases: TGCGCCAGCAGCTCCCCACGGGGGAGCAATGAGCAGTTCTTC. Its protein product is CASSSPRGSNEQFF.

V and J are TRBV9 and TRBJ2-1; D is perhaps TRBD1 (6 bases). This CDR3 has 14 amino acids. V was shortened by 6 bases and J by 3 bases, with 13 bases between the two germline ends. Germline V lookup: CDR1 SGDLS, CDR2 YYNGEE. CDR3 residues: CASTPDSLYNEQFF. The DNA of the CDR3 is TGTGCCAGCACCCCGGACAGCCTCTACAATGAGCAGTTCTTC.

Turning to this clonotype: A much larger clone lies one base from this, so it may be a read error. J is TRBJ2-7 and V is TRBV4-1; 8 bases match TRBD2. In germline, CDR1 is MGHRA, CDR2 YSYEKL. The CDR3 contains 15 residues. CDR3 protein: CASSSAGVHRYEQDF. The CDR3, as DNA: TGCGCCAGCAGCTCAGCGGGAGTTCATCGGTACGAGCAGGACTTC.

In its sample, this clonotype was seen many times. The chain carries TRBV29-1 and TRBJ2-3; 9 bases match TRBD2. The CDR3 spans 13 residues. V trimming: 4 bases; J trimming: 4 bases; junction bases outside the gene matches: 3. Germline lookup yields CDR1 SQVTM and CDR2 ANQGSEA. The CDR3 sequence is CSVGGRAADTQYF. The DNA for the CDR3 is TGCAGCGTTGGCGGGAGGGCAGCAGATACGCAGTATTTT.

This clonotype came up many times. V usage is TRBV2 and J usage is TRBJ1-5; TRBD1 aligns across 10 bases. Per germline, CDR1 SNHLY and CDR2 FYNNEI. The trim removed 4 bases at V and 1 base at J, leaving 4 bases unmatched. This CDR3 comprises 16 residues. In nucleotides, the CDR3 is TGTGCCAGCAGTGCCCCGGGACAGGGGAGCAATCAGCCCCAGCATTTT. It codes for CASSAPGQGSNQPQHF.